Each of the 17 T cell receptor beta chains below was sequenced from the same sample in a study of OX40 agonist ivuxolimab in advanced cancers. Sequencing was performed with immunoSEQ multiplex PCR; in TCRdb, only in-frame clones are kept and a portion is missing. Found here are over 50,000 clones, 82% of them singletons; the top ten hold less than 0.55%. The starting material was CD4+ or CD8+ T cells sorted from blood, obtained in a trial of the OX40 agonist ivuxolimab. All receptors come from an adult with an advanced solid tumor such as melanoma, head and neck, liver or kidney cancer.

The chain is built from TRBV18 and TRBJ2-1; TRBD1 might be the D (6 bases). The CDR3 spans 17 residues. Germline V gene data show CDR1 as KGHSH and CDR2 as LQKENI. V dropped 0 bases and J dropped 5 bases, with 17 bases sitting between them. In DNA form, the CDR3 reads TGTGCCAGCTCACCACCGTATTTAGGACAGACCCACAATGAGCAGTTCTTC. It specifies CASSPPYLGQTHNEQFF. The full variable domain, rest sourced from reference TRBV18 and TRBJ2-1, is NAGVMQNPRHLVRRRGQEARLRCSPMKGHSHVYWYRQLPEEGLKFMVYLQKENIIDESGMPKERFSAEFPKEGPSILRIQQVVRGDSAAYFCASSPPYLGQTHNEQFFGPGTRLTVL.

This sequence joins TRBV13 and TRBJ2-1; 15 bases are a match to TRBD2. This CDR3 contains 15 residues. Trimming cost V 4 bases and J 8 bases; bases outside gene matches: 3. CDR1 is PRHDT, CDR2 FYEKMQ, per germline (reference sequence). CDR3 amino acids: CASSSRTSGGDEQFF. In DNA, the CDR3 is TGTGCCAGCAGCTCACGGACTAGCGGGGGGGATGAGCAGTTCTTC.

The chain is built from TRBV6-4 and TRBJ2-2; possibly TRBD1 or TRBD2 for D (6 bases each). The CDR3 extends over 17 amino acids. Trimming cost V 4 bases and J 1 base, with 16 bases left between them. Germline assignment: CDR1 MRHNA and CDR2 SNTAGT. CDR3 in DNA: TGTGCCAGCAGTGTGTCGGGGGCAGGGATGAACACCGGGGAGCTGTTTTTT. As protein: CASSVSGAGMNTGELFF.

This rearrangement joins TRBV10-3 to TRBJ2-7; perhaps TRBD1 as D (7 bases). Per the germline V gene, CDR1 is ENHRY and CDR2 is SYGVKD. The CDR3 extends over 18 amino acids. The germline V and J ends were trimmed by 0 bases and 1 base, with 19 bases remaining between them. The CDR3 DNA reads TGTGCCATCAGTGAGTCTCCCATTTCAGGGGGGAAATCCTACGAGCAGTACTTC. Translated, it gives CAISESPISGGKSYEQYF.

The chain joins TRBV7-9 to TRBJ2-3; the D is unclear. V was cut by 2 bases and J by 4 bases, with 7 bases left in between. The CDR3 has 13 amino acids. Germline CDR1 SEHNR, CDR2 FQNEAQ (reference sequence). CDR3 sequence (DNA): TGTGCCAGCAGCTTAAGAGTCCCAGATACGCAGTATTTT. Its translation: CASSLRVPDTQYF.

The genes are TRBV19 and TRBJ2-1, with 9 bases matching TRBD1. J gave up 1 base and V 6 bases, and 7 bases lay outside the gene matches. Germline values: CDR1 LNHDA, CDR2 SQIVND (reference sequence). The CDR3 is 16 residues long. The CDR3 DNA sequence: TGTGCCAGTAGCTCCTGGACAGGGGAATCCTACAATGAGCAGTTCTTC. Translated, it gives CASSSWTGESYNEQFF.

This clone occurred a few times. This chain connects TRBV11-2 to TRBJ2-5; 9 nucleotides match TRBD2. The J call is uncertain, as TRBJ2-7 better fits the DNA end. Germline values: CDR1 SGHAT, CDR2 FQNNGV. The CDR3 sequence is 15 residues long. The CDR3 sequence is CASSYLSGSFYEQYF. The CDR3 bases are TGTGCCAGCAGCTACCTTAGCGGGAGTTTCTACGAGCAGTACTTC.

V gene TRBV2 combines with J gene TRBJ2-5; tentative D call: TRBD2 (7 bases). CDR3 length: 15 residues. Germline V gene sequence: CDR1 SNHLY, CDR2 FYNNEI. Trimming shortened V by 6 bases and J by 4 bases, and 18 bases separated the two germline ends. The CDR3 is CASRGGQILGETQYF. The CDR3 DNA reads TGTGCCAGCAGGGGGGGGCAGATTCTGGGAGAGACCCAGTACTTC.

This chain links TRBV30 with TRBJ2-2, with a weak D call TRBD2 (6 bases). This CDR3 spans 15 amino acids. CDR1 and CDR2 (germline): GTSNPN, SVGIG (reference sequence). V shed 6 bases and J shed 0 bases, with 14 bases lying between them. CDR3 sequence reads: CACRGVAANTGELFF. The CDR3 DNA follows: TGTGCCTGCCGTGGGGTAGCGGCGAACACCGGGGAGCTGTTTTTT.

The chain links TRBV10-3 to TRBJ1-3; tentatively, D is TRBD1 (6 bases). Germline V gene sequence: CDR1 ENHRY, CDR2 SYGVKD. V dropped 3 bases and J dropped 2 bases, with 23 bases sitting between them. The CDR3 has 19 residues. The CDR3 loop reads CAISDAAERGRKAGNTIYF. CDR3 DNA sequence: TGTGCCATCAGTGACGCGGCGGAGCGGGGGCGCAAAGCTGGAAACACCATATATTTT.

This chain's CDR3 is CASSFPGRDSMGYTF. The CDR3 DNA reads as TGTGCCAGCAGTTTCCCTGGGCGGGACTCTATGGGCTACACCTTC. This chain connects TRBV5-4 to TRBJ1-2; D is possibly TRBD1 (5 bases). The CDR3 runs 15 residues. In germline, CDR1 is SGHNT, CDR2 YYREEE (reference sequence). V was cut by 5 bases and J by 8 bases, with 22 bases left in between.

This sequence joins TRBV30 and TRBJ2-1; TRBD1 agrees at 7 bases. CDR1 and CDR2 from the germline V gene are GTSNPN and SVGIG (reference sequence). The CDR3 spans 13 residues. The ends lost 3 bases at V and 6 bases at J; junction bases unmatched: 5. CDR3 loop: CAWSAGQVNEQFF. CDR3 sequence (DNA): TGTGCCTGGAGCGCCGGACAGGTCAATGAGCAGTTCTTC.

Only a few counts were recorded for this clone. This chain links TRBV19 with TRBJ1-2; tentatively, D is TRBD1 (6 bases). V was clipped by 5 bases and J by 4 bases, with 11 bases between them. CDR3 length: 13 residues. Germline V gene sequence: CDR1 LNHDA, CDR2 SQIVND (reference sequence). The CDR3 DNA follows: TGTGCCAGTAGTGTTTCGACAGGCTATGGCTACACCTTC. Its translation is CASSVSTGYGYTF.

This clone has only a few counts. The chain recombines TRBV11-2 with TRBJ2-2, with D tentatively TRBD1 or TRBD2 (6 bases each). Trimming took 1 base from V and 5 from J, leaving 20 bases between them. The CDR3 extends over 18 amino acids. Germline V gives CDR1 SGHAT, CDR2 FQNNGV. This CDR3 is CASSLGLGGYAGTGELFF. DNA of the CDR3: TGTGCCAGCAGCTTAGGGCTAGGGGGGTACGCGGGTACCGGGGAGCTGTTTTTT.

The CDR3 DNA sequence: TGTGCCAGCAGACCAGTCGGGACTAGCGTATCTGGTGAGCAGTTCTTC. This translates into CASRPVGTSVSGEQFF. V is TRBV28 and J is TRBJ2-1, with TRBD2 matching 10 bases. The CDR3 loop spans 16 amino acids. Per germline, CDR1 MDHEN and CDR2 SYDVKM. The ends lost 6 bases at V and 9 bases at J; junction bases unmatched: 14.

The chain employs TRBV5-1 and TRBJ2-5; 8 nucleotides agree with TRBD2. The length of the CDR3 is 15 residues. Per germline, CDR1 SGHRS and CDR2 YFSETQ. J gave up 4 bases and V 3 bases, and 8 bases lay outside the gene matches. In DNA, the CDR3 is TGCGCCAGCAGCTGGGCCGCGGGGGGAGGAGAGACCCAGTACTTC. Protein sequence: CASSWAAGGGETQYF. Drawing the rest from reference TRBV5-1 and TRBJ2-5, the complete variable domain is KAGVTQTPRYLIKTRGQQVTLSCSPISGHRSVSWYQQTPGQGLQFLFEYFSETQRNKGNFPGRFSGRQFSNSRSEMNVSTLELGDSALYLCASSWAAGGGETQYFGPGTRLLVL.

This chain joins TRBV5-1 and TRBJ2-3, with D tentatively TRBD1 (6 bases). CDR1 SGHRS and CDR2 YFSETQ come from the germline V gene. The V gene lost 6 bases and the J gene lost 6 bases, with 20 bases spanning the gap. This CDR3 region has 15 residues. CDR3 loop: CASIQSGDRRDTQYF. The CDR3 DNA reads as TGCGCCAGCATCCAGTCCGGCGACAGGCGCGATACGCAGTATTTT.